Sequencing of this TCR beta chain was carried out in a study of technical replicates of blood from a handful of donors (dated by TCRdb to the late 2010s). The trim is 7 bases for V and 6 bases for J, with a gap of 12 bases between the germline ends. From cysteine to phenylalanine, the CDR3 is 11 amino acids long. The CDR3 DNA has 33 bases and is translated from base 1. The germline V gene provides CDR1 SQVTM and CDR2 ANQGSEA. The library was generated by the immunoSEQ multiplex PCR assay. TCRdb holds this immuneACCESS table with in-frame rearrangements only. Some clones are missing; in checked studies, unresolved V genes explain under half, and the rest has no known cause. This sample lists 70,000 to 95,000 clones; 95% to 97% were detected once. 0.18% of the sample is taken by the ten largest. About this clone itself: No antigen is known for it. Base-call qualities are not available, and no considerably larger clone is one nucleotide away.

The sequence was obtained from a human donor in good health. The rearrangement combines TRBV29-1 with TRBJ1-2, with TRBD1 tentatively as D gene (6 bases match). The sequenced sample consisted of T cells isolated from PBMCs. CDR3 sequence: CSAEGGHGYTF. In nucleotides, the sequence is TGCAGCGCAGAAGGGGGTCATGGCTACACCTTC.